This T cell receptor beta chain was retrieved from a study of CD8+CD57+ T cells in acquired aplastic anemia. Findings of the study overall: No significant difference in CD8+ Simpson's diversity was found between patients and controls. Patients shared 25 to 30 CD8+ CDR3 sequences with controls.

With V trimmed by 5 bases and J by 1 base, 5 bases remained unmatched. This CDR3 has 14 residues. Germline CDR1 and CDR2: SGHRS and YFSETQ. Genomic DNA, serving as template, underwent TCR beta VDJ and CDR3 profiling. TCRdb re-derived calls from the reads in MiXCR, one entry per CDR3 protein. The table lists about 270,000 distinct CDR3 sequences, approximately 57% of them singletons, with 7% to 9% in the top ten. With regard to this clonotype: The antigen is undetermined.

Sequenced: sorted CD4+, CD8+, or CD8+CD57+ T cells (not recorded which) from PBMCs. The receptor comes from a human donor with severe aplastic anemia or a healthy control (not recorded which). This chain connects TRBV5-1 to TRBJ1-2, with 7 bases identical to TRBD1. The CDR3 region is CASRTGTDNYGYTF. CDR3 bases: TGCGCCAGCAGGACCGGGACAGATAACTATGGCTACACCTTC.